These T cell receptor beta chains were read from a single sample in a study of blood T cell repertoires in COVID-19. Some clones are missing from TCRdb's copy, which holds only in-frame ones; the method was immunoSEQ multiplex PCR. The sample includes 120,000 or so clones, approximately 90% of them seen just once. The sample taken for sequencing was peripheral blood. These receptors originate from a woman in her forties or fifties with acute or convalescent COVID-19. CDR3s include the opening cysteine and the closing phenylalanine or tryptophan. The order of the fields is J gene, D gene, clone size, V gene, CDR3 DNA, CDR3 protein. D genes are given only for firm matches. Part of the rows lack a size; the others show once, few, many or a class for expanded clones.

>TRBJ2-5|-|-|TRBV19
TGTGCCAGTAGTATCGGCAGGGTAGAGACCCAGTACTTC
CASSIGRVETQYF
>TRBJ2-4|TRBD1|-|TRBV6-4
TGTGCCAGCAGTGTAGGGGGCGATGGCAAAAACATTCAGTACTTC
CASSVGGDGKNIQYF
>TRBJ1-2|-|-|TRBV7-9
TGTGCCAGCAGCTTGTCCCTGACAGATCGTAACTATGGCTACACCTTC
CASSLSLTDRNYGYTF
>TRBJ2-7|-|-|TRBV1
TGCACCAGCAGCCAAGGGATTGGGCCTAGCGGGAACTACGAGCAGTACTTC
CTSSQGIGPSGNYEQYF
>TRBJ1-2|-|-|TRBV6-2/TRBV6-3
TGTGCCAGCAGCCCCGCGCCAACTAACTATGGCTACACCTTC
CASSPAPTNYGYTF
>TRBJ2-1|-|-|TRBV5-1
TGCGCCAGCAGCCCGTGGACATCCTACAATGAGCAGTTCTTC
CASSPWTSYNEQFF
>TRBJ2-7|TRBD2|once|TRBV5-1
TGCGCCAGCAGCACCTCTAGCGGGAGCTACGAGCAGTACTTC
CASSTSSGSYEQYF
>TRBJ2-4|-|-|TRBV29-1
TGCAGCGTTGCAGGGGCAGGGGTCAAAAACATTCAGTACTTC
CSVAGAGVKNIQYF
>TRBJ2-5|TRBD2|once|TRBV3-1/TRBV3-2
TGTGCCAGCAGCCCCCCAGGACTAGCGGGAGGCTCAGAGACCCAGTACTTC
CASSPPGLAGGSETQYF
>TRBJ1-4|-|-|TRBV30
TGTGCCTGGAGGGAGGGTGGTCGAAATGAAAAACTGTTTTTT
CAWREGGRNEKLFF
>TRBJ2-5|TRBD1|once|TRBV24-1
TGTGCCACCAGTGATCCGGGACAGGTTACAGAGACCCAGTACTTC
CATSDPGQVTETQYF
>TRBJ2-5|TRBD2|-|TRBV7-7
TGTGCCAGCAGCTCCCAAGCGGGAGTGGAGACCCAGTACTTC
CASSSQAGVETQYF
>TRBJ2-7|TRBD2|-|TRBV5-1
TGCGCCAGCAGCTTAACAGTAGCGGGAGGGCCTAGTGGAACCTACGAGCAGTACTTC
CASSLTVAGGPSGTYEQYF
>TRBJ1-2|TRBD1|-|TRBV3-1/TRBV3-2
TGTGCCAGCAGCCAATGGGACAGGGGAAACTATGGCTACACCTTC
CASSQWDRGNYGYTF
>TRBJ2-1|TRBD2|-|TRBV19
TGTGCCAGTAGTATCCAACGGACTAGCGGGCTCTCCTACAATGAGCAGTTCTTC
CASSIQRTSGLSYNEQFF
>TRBJ2-4|-|few|TRBV6-2/TRBV6-3
TGTGCCAGCAGTTACCCGGGGGACATTCAGTACTTC
CASSYPGDIQYF
>TRBJ2-3|-|-|TRBV4-2
TGTGCCAGCAGCCAAGGCCCGCCTGGGCTCGGGAGCGCAGATACGCAGTATTTT
CASSQGPPGLGSADTQYF
>TRBJ2-6|TRBD1|-|TRBV5-1
TGCGCCAGCAGATATGGGACAGGGGCGACTGGGGCCAACGTCCTGACTTTC
CASRYGTGATGANVLTF
>TRBJ2-2|TRBD1|-|TRBV29-1
TGCAGCGTTGATGGAATGGGACAGGGCCGCGGGGAGCTGTTTTTT
CSVDGMGQGRGELFF
>TRBJ1-5|-|-|TRBV7-2
TGTGCCAGCAGCCGTGTCCCCTTGAGCAATCAGCCCCAGCATTTT
CASSRVPLSNQPQHF
>TRBJ1-4|-|-|TRBV6-1
TGTGCCAGCAGTGAAGCGAGGGTGGGGAAACTGTTTTTT
CASSEARVGKLFF
>TRBJ1-2|-|-|TRBV4-2
TGTGCCAGCCGAATCAGCGGTATAGGGTATGGCTACACCTTC
CASRISGIGYGYTF
>TRBJ2-1|TRBD2|-|TRBV11-2
TGTGCCAGCAGCCCCACCGTGCGTGCTAGCGGGAAGGCTGAGCAGTTCTTC
CASSPTVRASGKAEQFF
>TRBJ2-2|-|-|TRBV5-5
TGTGCCAGCAGCTTGGATGGAGGGATTAAGACCGGGGAGCTGTTTTTT
CASSLDGGIKTGELFF
>TRBJ2-3|-|few|TRBV30
TGTGCCTGGGACTACACAGATACGCAGTATTTT
CAWDYTDTQYF
>TRBJ2-7|-|-|TRBV4-1
TGCGCCAGCAGCCCCCGGGACAAGTCCTACGAGCAGTACTTC
CASSPRDKSYEQYF
>TRBJ2-4|TRBD2|few|TRBV7-2
TGTGCCAGCAGCTTAGGGGGTAGCGGGATTAAGTACTTC
CASSLGGSGIKYF
>TRBJ2-1|TRBD2|-|TRBV14
TGTGCCAGCAGCCAAGATGGAGGACTAGCGGGAGCAGGGTACAATGAGCAGTTCTTC
CASSQDGGLAGAGYNEQFF
>TRBJ2-7|-|once|TRBV28
TGTGCCAGCAGGCCGGGGGTATCCTACGAGCAGTACTTC
CASRPGVSYEQYF